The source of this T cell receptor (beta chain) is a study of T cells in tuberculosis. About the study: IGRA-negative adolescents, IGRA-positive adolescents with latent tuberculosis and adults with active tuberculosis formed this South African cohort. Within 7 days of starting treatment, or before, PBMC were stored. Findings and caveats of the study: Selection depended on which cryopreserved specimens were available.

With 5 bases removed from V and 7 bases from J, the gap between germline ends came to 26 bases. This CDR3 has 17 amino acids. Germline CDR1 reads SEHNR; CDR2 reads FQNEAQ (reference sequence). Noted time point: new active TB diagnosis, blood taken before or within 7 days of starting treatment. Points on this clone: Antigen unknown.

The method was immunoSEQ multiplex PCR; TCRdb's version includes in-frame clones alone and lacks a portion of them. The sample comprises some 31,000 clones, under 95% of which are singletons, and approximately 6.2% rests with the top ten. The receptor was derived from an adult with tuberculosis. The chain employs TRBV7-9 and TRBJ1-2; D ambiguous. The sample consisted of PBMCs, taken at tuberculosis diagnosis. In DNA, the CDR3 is TGTGCCAGCAGCCCTACACCATATGCGGGAGAACTTGGTGGCTACACCTTC. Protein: CASSPTPYAGELGGYTF.